Given below is one T cell receptor (beta chain) in context. Seattle-derived patients entered the study during active infection and were followed longitudinally. This sample was taken from a study of blood T cell repertoires in COVID-19. Study at large: Sources were T cells, B-cell-depleted T cells, or PBMCs; the material itself was cDNA or gDNA.

In germline, CDR1 is LGHNT, CDR2 FRNRAP. The V end was cut by 4 bases, the J end by 2 bases, with 9 bases between. The CDR3 runs 13 residues. In the original analysis: For nucleated cells, counts were estimated from reference gene primer amplification. Clones were read by immunoSEQ multiplex PCR, and TCRdb kept only the in-frame ones, dropping some. Clonal size and the V and J genes are those of that table, whereas D and trimming came from the DNA. The sample lists tens of thousands of clones, around 86% occurring once. Sequenced sample: peripheral blood. The chain links TRBV12-5 to TRBJ2-7, with D possibly matching TRBD1 (6 bases). The TCR comes from a man aged 35-49 years with COVID-19, enrolled during active disease. In DNA form, the CDR3 reads TGTGCTAGTGGTTCTTGGGACACCTACGAGCAGTACTTC. This gives the protein CASGSWDTYEQYF.